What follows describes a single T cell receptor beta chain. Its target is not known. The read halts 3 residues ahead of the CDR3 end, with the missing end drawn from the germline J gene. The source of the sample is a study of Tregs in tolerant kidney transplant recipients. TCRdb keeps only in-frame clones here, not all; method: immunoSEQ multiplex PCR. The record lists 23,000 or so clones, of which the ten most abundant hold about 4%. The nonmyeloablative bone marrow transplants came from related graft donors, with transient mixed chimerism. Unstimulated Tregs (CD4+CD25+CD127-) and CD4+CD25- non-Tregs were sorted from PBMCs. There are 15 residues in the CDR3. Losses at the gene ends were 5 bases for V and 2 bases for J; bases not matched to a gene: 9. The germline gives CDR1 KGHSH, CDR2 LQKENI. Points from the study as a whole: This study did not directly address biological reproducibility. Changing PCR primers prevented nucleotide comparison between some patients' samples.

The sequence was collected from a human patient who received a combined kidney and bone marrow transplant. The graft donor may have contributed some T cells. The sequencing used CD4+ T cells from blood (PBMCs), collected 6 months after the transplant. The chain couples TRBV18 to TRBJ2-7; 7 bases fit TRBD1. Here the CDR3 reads CASSGVLGTAYEQYF. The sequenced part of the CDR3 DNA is TGTGCCAGCTCAGGGGTTTTAGGGACAGCCTACGAG.